The present T cell receptor beta chain was sequenced within a study of early T cells in non-severe SARS-CoV-2 infection. Study-wide background: The sequenced material was bulk RNA from unsorted whole blood, and its chains were unpaired.

Separate cDNA molecules each had unique molecular identifiers attached to them. TCRdb analysed the 5' RACE reads with MiXCR anew, one entry per CDR3 protein. Of about 36,000 distinct CDR3 sequences in the sample, 6% to 7.5% are singletons; the top ten hold around 25%. This clonotype came up many times. No antigen is known for it. CDR3 size: 18 residues. The V segment lost 4 bases and the J segment 2 bases; nucleotides outside the gene matches: 16. Per the germline V gene, CDR1 is SEHNR and CDR2 is FQNEAQ (reference sequence). Overall study findings and caveats: VDJdb-based matching was biased toward anti-spike CD8 responses and missed private and CD4 specificities.

The rearrangement joins TRBV7-9 to TRBJ1-2; 7 bases fit TRBD1. The starting material was whole blood, obtained at baseline. The TCR was taken from an adult who was a healthcare worker with PCR-confirmed SARS-CoV-2 infection or an uninfected control (not recorded which). The CDR3 reads CASSSFSGTVQENYGYTF. DNA for the CDR3: TGTGCCAGCAGCTCCTTCTCCGGGACAGTACAAGAAAACTATGGCTACACCTTC.